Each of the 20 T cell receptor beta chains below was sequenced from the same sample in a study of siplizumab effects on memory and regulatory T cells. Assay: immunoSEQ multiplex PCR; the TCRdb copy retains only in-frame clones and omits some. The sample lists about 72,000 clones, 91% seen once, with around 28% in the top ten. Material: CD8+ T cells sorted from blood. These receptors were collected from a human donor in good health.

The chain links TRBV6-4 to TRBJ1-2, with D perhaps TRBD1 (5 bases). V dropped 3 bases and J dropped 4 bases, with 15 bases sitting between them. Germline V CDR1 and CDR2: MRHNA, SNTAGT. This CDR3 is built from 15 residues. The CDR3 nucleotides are TGTGCCAGCAGTGATTTGGCAGGGTCATCCTATGGCTACACCTTC. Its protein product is CASSDLAGSSYGYTF.

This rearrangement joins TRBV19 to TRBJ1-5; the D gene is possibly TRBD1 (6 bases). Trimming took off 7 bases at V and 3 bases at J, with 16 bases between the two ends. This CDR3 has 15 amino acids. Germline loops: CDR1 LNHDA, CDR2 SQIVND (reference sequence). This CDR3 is CASIFRGGYNQPQHF. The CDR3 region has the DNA TGTGCCAGTATTTTCAGGGGAGGGTACAATCAGCCCCAGCATTTT.

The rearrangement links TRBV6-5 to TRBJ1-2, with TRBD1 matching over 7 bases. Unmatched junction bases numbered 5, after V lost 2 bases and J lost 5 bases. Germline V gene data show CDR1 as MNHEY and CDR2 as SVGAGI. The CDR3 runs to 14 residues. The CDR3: CASSYEGGPYGYTF. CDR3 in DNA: TGTGCCAGCAGTTACGAAGGGGGCCCATATGGCTACACCTTC.

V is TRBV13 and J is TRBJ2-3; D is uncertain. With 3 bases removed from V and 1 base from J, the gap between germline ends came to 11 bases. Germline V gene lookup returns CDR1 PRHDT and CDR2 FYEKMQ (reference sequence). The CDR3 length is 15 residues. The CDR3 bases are TGTGCCAGCAGCTTCCGACTTACCGGCACAGATACGCAGTATTTT. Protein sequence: CASSFRLTGTDTQYF.

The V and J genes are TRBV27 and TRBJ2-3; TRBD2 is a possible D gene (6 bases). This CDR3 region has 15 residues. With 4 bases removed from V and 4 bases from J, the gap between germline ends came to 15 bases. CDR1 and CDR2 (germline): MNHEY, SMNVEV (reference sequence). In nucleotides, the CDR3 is TGTGCCAGCAGTTCGGGACTCAGCGCATCAGATACGCAGTATTTT. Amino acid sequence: CASSSGLSASDTQYF.

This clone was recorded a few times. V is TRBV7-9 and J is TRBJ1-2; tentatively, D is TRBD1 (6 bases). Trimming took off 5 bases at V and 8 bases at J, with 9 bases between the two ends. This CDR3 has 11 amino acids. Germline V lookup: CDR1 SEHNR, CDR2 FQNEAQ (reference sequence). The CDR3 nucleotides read TGTGCCAGCAGCACTGGACAGGGCTACACCTTC. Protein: CASSTGQGYTF. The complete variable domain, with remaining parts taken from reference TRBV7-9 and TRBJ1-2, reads DTGVSQNPRHKITKRGQNVTFRCDPISEHNRLYWYRQTLGQGPEFLTYFQNEAQLEKSRLLSDRFSAERPKGSFSTLEIQRTEQGDSAMYLCASSTGQGYTFGSGTRLTVV.

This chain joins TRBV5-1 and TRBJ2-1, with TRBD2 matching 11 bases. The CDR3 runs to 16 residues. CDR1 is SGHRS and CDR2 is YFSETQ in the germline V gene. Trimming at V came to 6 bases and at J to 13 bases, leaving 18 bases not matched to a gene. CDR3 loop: CASNPSVGTSGATQFF. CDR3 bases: TGCGCCAGCAACCCCTCGGTGGGGACTAGCGGAGCTACTCAGTTCTTC.

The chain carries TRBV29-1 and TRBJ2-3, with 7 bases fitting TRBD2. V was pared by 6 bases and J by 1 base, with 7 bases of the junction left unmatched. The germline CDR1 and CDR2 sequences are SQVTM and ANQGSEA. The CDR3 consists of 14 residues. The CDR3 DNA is TGCAGCGTCCGACTAGCAGAAGGCACAGATACGCAGTATTTT. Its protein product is CSVRLAEGTDTQYF.

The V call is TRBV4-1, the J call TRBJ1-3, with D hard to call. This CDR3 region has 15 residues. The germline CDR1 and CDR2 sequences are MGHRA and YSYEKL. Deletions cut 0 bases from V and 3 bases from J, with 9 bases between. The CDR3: CASSQDGDNGNTIYF. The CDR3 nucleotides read TGCGCCAGCAGCCAAGATGGCGACAATGGAAACACCATATATTTT.

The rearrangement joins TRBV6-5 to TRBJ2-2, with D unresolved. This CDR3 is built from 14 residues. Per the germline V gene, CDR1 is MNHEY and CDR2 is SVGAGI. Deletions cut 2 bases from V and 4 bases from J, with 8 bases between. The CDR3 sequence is CASSYGQFTGELFF. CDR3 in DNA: TGTGCCAGCAGTTACGGTCAGTTCACCGGGGAGCTGTTTTTT.

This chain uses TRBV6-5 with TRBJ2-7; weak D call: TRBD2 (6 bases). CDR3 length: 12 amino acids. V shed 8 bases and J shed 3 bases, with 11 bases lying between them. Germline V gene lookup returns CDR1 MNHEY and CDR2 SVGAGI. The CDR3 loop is CASHSGFYEQYF. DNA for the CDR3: TGTGCCAGCCATAGCGGCTTCTACGAGCAGTACTTC.

The CDR3 DNA is TGTGCCAGCAGTGAGTATAGGGGCATGAACACTGAAGCTTTCTTT. Protein product: CASSEYRGMNTEAFF. The chain employs TRBV2 and TRBJ1-1; tentative D call: TRBD1 (5 bases). The CDR3 has 15 amino acids. Per the germline V gene, CDR1 is SNHLY and CDR2 is FYNNEI. V was cut by 3 bases and J by 0 bases, with 11 bases left in between.

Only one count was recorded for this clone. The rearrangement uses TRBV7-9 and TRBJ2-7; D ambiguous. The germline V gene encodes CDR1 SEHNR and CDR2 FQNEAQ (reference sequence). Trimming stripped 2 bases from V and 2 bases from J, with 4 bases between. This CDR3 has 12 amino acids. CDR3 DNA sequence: TGTGCCAGCAGCTTAACCGCCTACGAGCAGTACTTC. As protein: CASSLTAYEQYF.

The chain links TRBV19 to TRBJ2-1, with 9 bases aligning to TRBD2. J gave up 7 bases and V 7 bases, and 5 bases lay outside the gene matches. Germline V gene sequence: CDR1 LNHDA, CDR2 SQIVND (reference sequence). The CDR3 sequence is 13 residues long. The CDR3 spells CASKPSGENEQFF. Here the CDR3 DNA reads TGTGCCAGTAAGCCTAGCGGGGAGAATGAGCAGTTCTTC.

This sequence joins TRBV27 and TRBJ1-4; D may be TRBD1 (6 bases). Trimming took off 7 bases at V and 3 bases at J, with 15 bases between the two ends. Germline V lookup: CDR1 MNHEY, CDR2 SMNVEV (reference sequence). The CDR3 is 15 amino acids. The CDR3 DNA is TGTGCCAGCACCCAGAGGGGGGGGGCTAATGAAAAACTGTTTTTT. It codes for CASTQRGGANEKLFF.

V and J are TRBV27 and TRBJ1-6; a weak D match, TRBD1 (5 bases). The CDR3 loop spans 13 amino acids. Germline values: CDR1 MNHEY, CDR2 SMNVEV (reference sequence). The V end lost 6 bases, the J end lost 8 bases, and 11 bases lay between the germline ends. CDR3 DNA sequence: TGTGCCAGCAGCCTAGGGGATCATTCACCCCTCCACTTT. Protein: CASSLGDHSPLHF.

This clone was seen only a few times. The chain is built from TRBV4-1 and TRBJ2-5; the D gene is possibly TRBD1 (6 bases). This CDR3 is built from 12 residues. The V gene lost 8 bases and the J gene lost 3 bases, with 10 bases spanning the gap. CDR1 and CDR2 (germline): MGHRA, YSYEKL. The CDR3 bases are TGCGCCAGCGGTGGGGGCAAAGAGACCCAGTACTTC. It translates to CASGGGKETQYF.

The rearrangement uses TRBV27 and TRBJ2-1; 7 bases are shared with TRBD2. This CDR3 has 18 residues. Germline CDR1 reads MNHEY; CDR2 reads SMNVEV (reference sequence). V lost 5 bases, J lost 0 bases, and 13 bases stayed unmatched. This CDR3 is CASSPWTREDPSYNEQFF. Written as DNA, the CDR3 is TGTGCCAGCAGTCCTTGGACCCGGGAGGACCCCTCCTACAATGAGCAGTTCTTC.

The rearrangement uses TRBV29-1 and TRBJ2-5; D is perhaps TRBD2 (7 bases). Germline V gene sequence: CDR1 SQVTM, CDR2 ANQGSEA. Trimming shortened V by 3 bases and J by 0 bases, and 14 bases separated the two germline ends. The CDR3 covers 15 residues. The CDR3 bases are TGCAGCGTTGAGGGAGGGAGGGGGGACCAAGAGACCCAGTACTTC. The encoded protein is CSVEGGRGDQETQYF.

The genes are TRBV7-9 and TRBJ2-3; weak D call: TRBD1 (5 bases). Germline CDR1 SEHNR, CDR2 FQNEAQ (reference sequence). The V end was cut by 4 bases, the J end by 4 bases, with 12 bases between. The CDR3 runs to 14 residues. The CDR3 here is CASSSQGPPDTQYF. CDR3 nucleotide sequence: TGTGCCAGCAGCTCTCAGGGTCCCCCAGATACGCAGTATTTT.